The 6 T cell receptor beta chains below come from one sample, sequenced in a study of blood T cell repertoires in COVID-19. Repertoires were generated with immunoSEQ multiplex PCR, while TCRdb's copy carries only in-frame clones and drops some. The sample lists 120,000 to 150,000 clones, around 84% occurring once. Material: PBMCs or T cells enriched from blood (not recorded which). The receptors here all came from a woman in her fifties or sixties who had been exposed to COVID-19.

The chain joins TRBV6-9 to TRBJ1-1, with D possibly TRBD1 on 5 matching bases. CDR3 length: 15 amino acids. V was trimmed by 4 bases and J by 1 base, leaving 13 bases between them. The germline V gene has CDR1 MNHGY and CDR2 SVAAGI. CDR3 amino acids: CASSSPGGANTEAFF. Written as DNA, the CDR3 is TGTGCCAGCAGTTCCCCCGGCGGGGCGAACACTGAAGCTTTCTTT.

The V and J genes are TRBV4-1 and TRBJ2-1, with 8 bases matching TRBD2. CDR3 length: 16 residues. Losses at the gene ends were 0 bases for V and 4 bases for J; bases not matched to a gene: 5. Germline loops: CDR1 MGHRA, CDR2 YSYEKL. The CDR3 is CASSQDPAGVYNEQFF. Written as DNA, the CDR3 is TGCGCCAGCAGCCAAGACCCAGCGGGAGTATACAATGAGCAGTTCTTC.

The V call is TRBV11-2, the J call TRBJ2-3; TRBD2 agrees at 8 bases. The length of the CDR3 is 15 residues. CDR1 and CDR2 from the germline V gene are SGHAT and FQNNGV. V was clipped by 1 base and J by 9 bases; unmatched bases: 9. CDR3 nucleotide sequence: TGTGCCAGCAGCTTAGTGTGGGGCAGCGGGGGAACGCAGTATTTT. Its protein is CASSLVWGSGGTQYF.

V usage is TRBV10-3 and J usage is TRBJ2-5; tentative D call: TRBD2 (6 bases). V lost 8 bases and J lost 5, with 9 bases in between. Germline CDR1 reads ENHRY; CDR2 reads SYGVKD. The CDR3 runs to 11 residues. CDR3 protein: CAIGGPETQYF. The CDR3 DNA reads TGTGCCATCGGAGGGCCGGAGACCCAGTACTTC.

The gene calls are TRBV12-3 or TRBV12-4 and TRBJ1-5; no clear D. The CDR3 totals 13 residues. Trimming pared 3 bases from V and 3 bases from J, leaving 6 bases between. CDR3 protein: CASSLSINQPQHF. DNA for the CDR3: TGTGCCAGCAGTTTGTCCATCAATCAGCCCCAGCATTTT.

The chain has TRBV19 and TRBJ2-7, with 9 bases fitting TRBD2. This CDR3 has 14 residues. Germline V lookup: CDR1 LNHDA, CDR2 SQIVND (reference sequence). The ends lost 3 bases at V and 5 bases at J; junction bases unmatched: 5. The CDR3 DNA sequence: TGTGCCAGTAGTATTAGCGGGAGTACTAACGAGCAGTACTTC. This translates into CASSISGSTNEQYF.